This T cell receptor (beta chain) was obtained from a study of spatial heterogeneity in lung cancer. Study background: More beta-chain than alpha-chain sequences were consistently detected.

This clonotype was recorded at least ten times. As an off-target read in a library built for alpha chains, this beta chain has a frequency of little significance. Described time point: sample taken at primary tumor resection. Whole RNA was taken from tumor, nontumor lung or frozen PBMC; it was then sequenced unsorted. Germline lookup yields CDR1 SQVTM and CDR2 ANQGSEA. The CDR3 runs 12 residues. The V gene lost 3 bases and the J gene lost 11 bases, with 14 bases spanning the gap. TCRdb used MiXCR to reprocess the 5' RACE reads, holding one entry per CDR3 protein. Here the sample spans fewer than 15,000 distinct CDR3 sequences, roughly 5% being singletons.

The clonotype was recovered from a human donor with early-stage non-small cell lung cancer. V usage is TRBV29-1 and J usage is TRBJ1-5; D call uncertain. Specimen: lung tumor tissue, collected at surgery. CDR3: CSVEGRDLAQHF. The DNA of the CDR3 is TGCAGCGTTGAGGGTAGGGATTTGGCCCAGCATTTT.